A single sample gave rise to the 3 T cell receptor beta chains below, sequenced in a study of cytomegalovirus exposure and HLA in healthy donors. Vbeta (60) and Jbeta (13) primers were used in the PCR. Clones were read by immunoSEQ multiplex PCR, and TCRdb kept only the in-frame ones, dropping some. The sample has roughly 90,000 clones, 70% to 80% seen once; the top ten hold 20% to 25%. The sample consisted of PBMCs. The receptor set was obtained from a young man in good health and CMV-seropositive.

The CDR3 DNA is TGTGCCAGCAGTTCAATAGGGGTGATCTCCTACGAGCAGTACTTC. Translating it yields CASSSIGVISYEQYF. V usage is TRBV28 and J usage is TRBJ2-7; possible D gene TRBD1, 5 bases. Deletions cut 4 bases from V and 0 bases from J, with 13 bases between. The CDR3 is made up of 15 amino acids. In germline, CDR1 is MDHEN, CDR2 SYDVKM. The variable domain in full, with the rest retrieved from reference TRBV28 and TRBJ2-7, is DVKVTQSSRYLVKRTGEKVFLECVQDMDHENMFWYRQDPGLGLRLIYFSYDVKMKEKGDIPEGYSVSREKKERFSLILESASTNQTSMYLCASSSIGVISYEQYFGPGTRLTVT.

The V gene is TRBV13, the J gene TRBJ2-5, with D possibly TRBD2 on 5 matching bases. This CDR3 region has 18 residues. Germline CDR1 reads PRHDT; CDR2 reads FYEKMQ (reference sequence). Trimming left V 5 bases short and J 5 bases short, with 27 bases between. The CDR3 DNA follows: TGTGCCAGCAGCCCCGACGCCGGGATCAGCCTGGTCCGGGAGACCCAGTACTTC. Protein sequence: CASSPDAGISLVRETQYF.

Written as DNA, the CDR3 is TGTGCCTTGACACCCCGAAGCACAGATACGCAGTATTTT. Its protein product is CALTPRSTDTQYF. The chain couples TRBV30 to TRBJ2-3; D ambiguous. Germline V lookup: CDR1 GTSNPN, CDR2 SVGIG (reference sequence). Trimming took off 7 bases at V and 0 bases at J, with 11 bases between the two ends. This CDR3 comprises 13 residues.